The following is a TCR beta chain sequence with its context. The antigen remains unidentified. These data originate in a study of cytomegalovirus exposure and HLA in healthy donors. Overall study results and limits: The finding came from a later analysis; first-cohort TCR clusters tended to co-occur in the 110 or so validation repertoires. The CMV antigen specificity of a few CMV-associated chains was confirmed through in vitro analysis. Overall, under 200 TCR beta chains were annotated as cytomegalovirus-associated.

This table comes from immunoSEQ multiplex PCR, and its TCRdb copy is limited to in-frame clones, with some not included. Of about 56,000 clones in the sample, 75% to 90% were seen once. Donors were drawn from the approximately 120-subject validation cohort, separate from the approximately 680-subject first cohort. This CDR3 has 11 amino acids. The ends were cut back, 5 bases at V and 9 bases at J, with 8 bases in the middle. Germline assignment: CDR1 SGHAT and CDR2 FQNNGV. The sequenced material came from PBMCs. The V call is TRBV11-2, the J call TRBJ2-1; D is perhaps TRBD2 (5 bases). This clonotype was obtained from a woman between 18 and 29 years old in good health and CMV-seronegative. The CDR3 bases are TGTGCCAGCAGCCCGAGCGGTGAGCAGTTCTTC. Translated: CASSPSGEQFF.